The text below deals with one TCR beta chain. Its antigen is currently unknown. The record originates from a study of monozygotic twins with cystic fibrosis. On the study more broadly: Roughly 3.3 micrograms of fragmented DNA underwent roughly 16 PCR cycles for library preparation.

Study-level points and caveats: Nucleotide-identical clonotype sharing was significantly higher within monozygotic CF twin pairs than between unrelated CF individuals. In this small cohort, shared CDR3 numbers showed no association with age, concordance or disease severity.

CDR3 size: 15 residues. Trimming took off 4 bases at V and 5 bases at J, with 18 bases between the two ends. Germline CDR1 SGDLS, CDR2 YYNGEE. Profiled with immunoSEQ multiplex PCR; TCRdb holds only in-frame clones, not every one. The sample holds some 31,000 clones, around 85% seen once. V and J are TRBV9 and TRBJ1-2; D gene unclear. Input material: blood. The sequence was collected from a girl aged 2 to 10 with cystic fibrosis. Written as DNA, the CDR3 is TGTGCCAGCAGCCCTTATTCGGACGGAACTTATGGCTACACCTTC. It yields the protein CASSPYSDGTYGYTF. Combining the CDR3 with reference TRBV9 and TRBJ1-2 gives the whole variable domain DSGVTQTPKHLITATGQRVTLRCSPRSGDLSVYWYQQSLDQGLQFLIQYYNGEERAKGNILERFSAQQFPDLHSELNLSSLELGDSALYFCASSPYSDGTYGYTFGSGTRLTVV.